This TCR beta chain is drawn from a study of shared clonotypes between healthy human individuals. Deep level was the assay's run setting. Per the original data handling: Junction-only sequences without quality scores were provided by ImmunoSEQ, so filtering was different. Clones were read by immunoSEQ multiplex PCR, and TCRdb kept only the in-frame ones, dropping some. The V and J calls and clone size were taken over from that table, and D and trimming were inferred from the DNA. The sample has 750,000 to 1,000,000 clones, nearly 95% seen once. The CDR3 has 14 residues. Germline V gene sequence: CDR1 LGHNA, CDR2 YSLEER. Trimming removed 1 base at V and 2 bases at J, with 9 bases between. Details on this clone: The antigen remains unidentified.

Overall study results and limits: Large depth notwithstanding, sorted-subset sequencing proved incomplete by rarefaction. Non-shared clonotypes displayed generation probabilities falling below those of clonotypes present in all four donors.

Terminally differentiated effector memory CD45RA+ cells were excluded from the naive CD8 cells, which were CD45RO-negative and positively selected for CCR7. The sample comprised naive CD8+ T cells sorted from blood. The source of this sequence is a man aged 25-45 years in good health. The chain combines TRBV4-3 with TRBJ2-7, with D tentatively TRBD1 or TRBD2 (5 bases each). The CDR3 protein is CASSQVRGAYEQYF. Here the CDR3 DNA reads TGCGCCAGCAGCCAAGTACGAGGGGCCTACGAGCAGTACTTC.